This T cell receptor beta chain was observed in a study of T cell responses to AZD1222 COVID-19 vaccine (dated by TCRdb to 2020 to 2023). With regard to the full study: AZD1222 recipients given second doses at about 4 weeks or at about 12 weeks were pooled, since spike-specific TCR depth and breadth were not found to differ between the two schedules. TCR sequencing was performed for roughly 240 trial participants, of whom 207 were given two doses of AZD1222 and approximately 25 were given two doses of MenACWY control vaccine. Trial participants were enrolled into age subgroups of 18-55, 56-69 and 70-plus years, which contained around 150, 28 and 57 TCR-sequenced participants, respectively.

Taken with the paper, the label for time point translates to: baseline before first vaccination. Samples from vaccinated people were obtained from the UK trials COV001 and COV002, which included a single-blind randomized controlled phase 2/3 trial of AZD1222 (ChAdOx1 nCoV-19) in healthy adults. For TCRbeta chain sequencing, PBMC samples from trial participants were taken at day 0 and at day 28 after the second dose. V ends up 7 bases short and J 6 bases short, with an unmatched junction base count of 12. Its CDR3 holds 16 amino acids, cysteine through phenylalanine. Only the CDR3 DNA is retained, 48 bases long and in frame from the first base. Via the germline V gene, CDR1 is SGHNT and CDR2 YENEEA. The CDR3 regions of human TCRbeta chains were subjected to immunosequencing. In the paper's pipeline: Repertoire TCRs were matched against a reference library of SARS-CoV-2-specific TCRs generated with the MIRA antigen-specificity platform. Breadth was defined as the fraction of unique TCRs that were SARS-CoV-2-associated. Depth was defined as the fraction of total T cells that were SARS-CoV-2-associated. Using the MIRA data, each spike-specific TCR was assigned both to the spike region to which the TCR was reactive and to a CD4 or CD8 class. Log10-transformed breadth and depth values were compared by one-way ANOVA with Sidak's multiple comparisons tests. As stored in TCRdb, this immuneACCESS dataset retains in-frame rearrangements with V and J assigned. A fraction of the clones does not appear; measured against another copy, unresolved V genes explain less than half of the discrepancy, and the remainder lacks a known reason. That table supplies the V and J calls and clone size; D and trimming were determined from the DNA. The sample contains over 85,000 clones, approximately 90% of them found a single time. The top ten clonotypes cover roughly 7.8% of the sample.

On the study overall, not on this receptor specifically: Conclusions about previously exposed vaccinees are limited because only five to seven AZD1222 recipients were SARS-CoV-2 seropositive at baseline. Epitopes outside the regions mutated in the B.1.351 and B.1.1.7 variants were reportedly recognized by nearly half of the unique spike-specific TCRs. Participants were mostly white British and included more females than males, and it was suggested by the authors that clonal diversity may have been underestimated. After two AZD1222 doses, spike-specific TCR breadth and depth were significantly higher than at day 0 and than in MenACWY recipients. Because no day 14 peak-response samples were available, the repertoires could be characterized only after the peak T cell response. The vaccine-associated CD4 TCRs covered the entire spike protein, and the dominant responses fell in regions 160-218 and 743-854. The 56-69-year group was small, and its depth increase did not reach significance, likely because of low power.

This clone appeared once. This receptor's antigen is unknown. Base qualities are missing; no much larger clone stands one base away. This receptor chain uses TRBV11-3 and TRBJ2-2, and 9 junction bases match TRBD1. The source was peripheral blood, collected on day 0 of AZD1222 vaccination. The receptor was derived from an adult in good health. The CDR3 loop reads CASTPSGTGNPGELFF. The nucleotide sequence is given as TGTGCCAGCACCCCCAGCGGGACAGGGAATCCCGGGGAGCTGTTTTTT. With the portions outside the CDR3 filled from the reference TRBV11-3 and TRBJ2-2 genes, the complete variable region becomes EAGVVQSPRYKIIEKKQPVAFWCNPISGHNTLYWYLQNLGQGPELLIRYENEEAVDDSQLPKDRFSAERLKGVDSTLKIQPAELGDSAVYLCASTPSGTGNPGELFFGEGSRLTVL.